Below, 12 T cell receptor beta chains from the same sample are listed, as sequenced in a study of T cell responses to AZD1222 COVID-19 vaccine. TCRdb keeps only in-frame clones here, not all; method: immunoSEQ multiplex PCR. The data show about 110,000 clones, about 88% seen once. The starting material was peripheral blood, obtained on day 0 of AZD1222 vaccination. These receptors all stem from an adult in good health.

This chain joins TRBV6-5 and TRBJ1-5; a possible D gene is TRBD1 (6 bases). CDR3 length equals 13 residues. Germline-derived CDR1 and CDR2 are MNHEY and SVGAGI. V lost 5 bases to trimming and J lost 7 bases, with 12 bases between them. This CDR3 is CASSRQVDQPQHF. CDR3 sequence (DNA): TGTGCCAGCAGTCGACAGGTTGACCAGCCCCAGCATTTT.

The rearrangement uses TRBV18 and TRBJ1-4, with D unresolved. With 3 bases removed from V and 8 bases from J, the gap between germline ends came to 13 bases. This CDR3 region has 14 residues. Germline V gene sequence: CDR1 KGHSH, CDR2 LQKENI. The CDR3 here is CASSPGRPGEKLFF. Written as DNA, the CDR3 is TGTGCCAGCTCACCGGGGAGGCCTGGCGAAAAACTGTTTTTT.

This rearrangement joins TRBV27 to TRBJ1-1; TRBD1 might be the D (5 bases). The CDR3 extends over 15 amino acids. Germline V CDR1 and CDR2: MNHEY, SMNVEV (reference sequence). Trimming pared 3 bases from V and 3 bases from J, leaving 14 bases between. CDR3 sequence: CASSFAGLGDTEAFF. CDR3 DNA sequence: TGTGCCAGCAGTTTTGCGGGGCTTGGGGACACTGAAGCTTTCTTT.

The V and J genes are TRBV19 and TRBJ2-5, with D maybe TRBD2 (5 bases). CDR1 is LNHDA, CDR2 SQIVND, per germline (reference sequence). V lost 4 bases and J lost 1, with 10 bases in between. The CDR3 is made up of 14 amino acids. The CDR3 region has the DNA TGTGCCAGTAGTAGATTGGGGAGCCAAGAGACCCAGTACTTC. This gives the protein CASSRLGSQETQYF.

The chain couples TRBV5-1 to TRBJ1-4; maybe TRBD1 (6 bases). The V gene lost 4 bases and the J gene lost 5 bases, with 12 bases spanning the gap. Germline V gene sequence: CDR1 SGHRS, CDR2 YFSETQ. CDR3 length: 14 amino acids. The CDR3 region has the DNA TGCGCCAGCAGCAAGAACAGGGTCAATGAAAAACTGTTTTTT. It is translated as CASSKNRVNEKLFF. The full variable domain, rest sourced from reference TRBV5-1 and TRBJ1-4, is KAGVTQTPRYLIKTRGQQVTLSCSPISGHRSVSWYQQTPGQGLQFLFEYFSETQRNKGNFPGRFSGRQFSNSRSEMNVSTLELGDSALYLCASSKNRVNEKLFFGSGTQLSVL.

The chain uses TRBV28 and TRBJ1-6, with 7 nucleotides matching TRBD1. V was clipped by 6 bases and J by 9 bases; unmatched bases: 8. The germline CDR1 and CDR2 sequences are MDHEN and SYDVKM. CDR3 length: 14 amino acids. The CDR3 bases are TGTGCCAGCAGACCGGGACAGCTCCTTTCACCCCTCCACTTT. As protein: CASRPGQLLSPLHF.

This rearrangement joins TRBV19 to TRBJ1-2; tentative D call: TRBD1 (5 bases). The CDR3 has 14 amino acids. Germline CDR1 LNHDA, CDR2 SQIVND (reference sequence). Deletions cut 3 bases from V and 3 bases from J, with 11 bases between. CDR3 in amino acids: CASSIRSRDYGYTF. DNA of the CDR3: TGTGCCAGTAGTATTCGTTCCAGGGACTATGGCTACACCTTC.

This chain connects TRBV10-3 to TRBJ2-2; D gene uncertain. Trimming left V 4 bases short and J 5 bases short, with 5 bases between. In germline, CDR1 is ENHRY, CDR2 SYGVKD. The CDR3 extends over 12 amino acids. The CDR3 DNA reads TGTGCCATCAGTGTTTCGACCGGGGAGCTGTTTTTT. Its translation is CAISVSTGELFF.

This clone turned up a few times. This chain connects TRBV7-2 to TRBJ2-1; TRBD2 matches at 7 bases. CDR3 length: 16 amino acids. Trimming removed 1 base from V and 0 bases from J; junction bases left unmatched: 3. The germline CDR1 and CDR2 sequences are SGHTA and FQGNSA. CDR3 sequence: CASSLEAGRSYNEQFF. As DNA, the CDR3 is TGTGCCAGCAGCTTAGAAGCGGGGCGCTCCTACAATGAGCAGTTCTTC.

A few counts support this clone. The chain carries TRBV7-9 and TRBJ1-1; TRBD1 aligns across 7 bases. Germline trimming cut 5 bases from V and 3 bases from J; bases unmatched to any gene: 9. This CDR3 is built from 15 residues. Germline V lookup: CDR1 SEHNR, CDR2 FQNEAQ (reference sequence). The chain's CDR3 is CASSLQGSWDTEAFF. CDR3 nucleotide sequence: TGTGCCAGCAGCCTACAGGGGAGTTGGGACACTGAAGCTTTCTTT.

The chain has TRBV5-1 and TRBJ2-1; 14 bases align to TRBD2. V was pared by 4 bases and J by 2 bases, with 5 bases of the junction left unmatched. The germline V gene encodes CDR1 SGHRS and CDR2 YFSETQ. The CDR3 runs 17 residues. CDR3 nucleotides: TGCGCCAGCAGCCCGGGACTAGCGGGAGCTACCTACAATGAGCAGTTCTTC. It specifies CASSPGLAGATYNEQFF.

This chain links TRBV11-3 with TRBJ1-3; 8 bases agree with TRBD1. Germline values: CDR1 SGHNT, CDR2 YENEEA. This CDR3 is built from 18 residues. Germline trimming cut 1 base from V and 0 bases from J; bases unmatched to any gene: 8. Here the CDR3 reads CASSLAKDRASSGNTIYF. The CDR3 DNA reads as TGTGCCAGCAGCTTAGCCAAGGACAGGGCCAGCTCTGGAAACACCATATATTTT.